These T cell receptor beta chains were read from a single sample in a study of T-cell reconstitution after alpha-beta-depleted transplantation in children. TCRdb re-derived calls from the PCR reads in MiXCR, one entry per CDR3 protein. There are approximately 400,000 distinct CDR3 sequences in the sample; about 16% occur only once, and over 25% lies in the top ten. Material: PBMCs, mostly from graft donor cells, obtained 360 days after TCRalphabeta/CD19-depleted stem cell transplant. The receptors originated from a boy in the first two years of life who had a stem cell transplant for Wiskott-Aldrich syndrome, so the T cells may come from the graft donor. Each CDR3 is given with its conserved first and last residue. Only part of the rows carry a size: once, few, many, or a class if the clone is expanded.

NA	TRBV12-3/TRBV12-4	CASSLAGGGALAKNIQYF
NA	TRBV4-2	CASSQDYELGYGYTF
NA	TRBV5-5	CASSLTLDTQAFF
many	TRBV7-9	CASSPSTKNIQYF
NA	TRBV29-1	CSVEDPAGGSYNEQFF
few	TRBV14	CASSLQYRRTNEQFF
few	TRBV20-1	CSASDPGPMPSYEQYF
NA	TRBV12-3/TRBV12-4	CASSPAGGLSQYF
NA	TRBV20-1	CSARVTSGRGDEQFF
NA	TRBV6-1	CASSLPRDSGGYTF
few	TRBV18	CASSIFPDGGYEQYF
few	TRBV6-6	CASSYSTGTQYF
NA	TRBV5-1	CASSSGGSDTQYF
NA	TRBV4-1	CASSPTWAGANEKLFF
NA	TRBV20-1	CSARSRFGYTF
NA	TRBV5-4	CASSLMLTGADTQYF
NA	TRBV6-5	CASSYSIQALPNEKLFF
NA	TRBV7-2	CASTPDLTDTQYF
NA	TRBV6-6	CASRPLAKNIQYF
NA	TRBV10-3	CAISESKGRQANEKLFF
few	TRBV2	CASSDSQGPSDSPLHF
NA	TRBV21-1	CATKTGELFF
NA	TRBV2	CASRFWDSRSSGANVLTF
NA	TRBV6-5	CASSDSPGTQETQYF
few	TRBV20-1	CSARPRWLTDTQYF
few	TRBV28	CASRLSDRGRYEQYF
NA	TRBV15	CATSRGTGGLGVNEQFF
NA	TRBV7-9	CASSRILGLAESYEQYF